The rows below give T cell receptor beta chains drawn from one sample of a study of T cells in Graves' hyperthyroidism and ophthalmopathy. Using its own MiXCR run on the multiplex PCR reads, TCRdb lists one record per CDR3 protein. The sample lists around 260,000 distinct CDR3 sequences; about 25% were seen once. The sequenced sample was blood. The receptors here all came from a man aged 35 to 55 with Graves' hyperthyroidism that later progressed to Graves' ophthalmopathy. The CDR3 runs from the conserved cysteine through the conserved F or W. A D gene is named only where the DNA matches it firmly. Clone size is not always given. Where it is, it says once, few, many or a class for expanded clones.

many	TRBV29-1	TRBJ2-6	TRBD1	TGCAGCACCTACGGTGGGACAGGTCACGACTCTGGGGCCAACGTCCTGACTTTC	CSTYGGTGHDSGANVLTF
many	TRBV11-2	TRBJ1-1	NA	TGTGCCAGCAGCTTCCCGGGTATTCGCACTGAAGCTTTCTTT	CASSFPGIRTEAFF
many	TRBV2	TRBJ2-5	TRBD2	TGTGCCAGCAGCCCACGGGGACTACAAGAGACCCAGTACTTC	CASSPRGLQETQYF
NA	TRBV7-8	TRBJ2-4	TRBD2	TGTGCCAGCAGCTTGTCGGGAGGGATCTCAGCCAAAAACATTCAGTACTTC	CASSLSGGISAKNIQYF
NA	TRBV10-3	TRBJ2-5	NA	TGTGCCATCCGGCAGGGGCGAGGGGAGACCCAGTACTTC	CAIRQGRGETQYF
many	TRBV12-3/TRBV12-4	TRBJ1-2	TRBD1	TGTGCCAGCAGTTCCCTCCGGGACAGCTCAAAAGCTAACTATGGCTACACCTTC	CASSSLRDSSKANYGYTF
many	TRBV11-2	TRBJ1-1	NA	TGTGCCAGCAGCTTAGCGCGGGGGGCGGCTTTCTTT	CASSLARGAAFF
many	TRBV5-6	TRBJ1-2	NA	TGTGCCAGCAGCTCGTGGACATCAACTAACTATGGCTACACCTTC	CASSSWTSTNYGYTF
many	TRBV6-1	TRBJ1-6	NA	TGTGCCAGCAGTGAAGGGGCCACCACCTGGACACCCCTCCACTTT	CASSEGATTWTPLHF
many	TRBV3-1	TRBJ2-5	TRBD2	TGTGCCAGCAGCCAAGCGCGGGGAGGGGAGTCAGAGACCCAGTACTTC	CASSQARGGESETQYF
NA	TRBV28	TRBJ2-4	NA	TGTGCCAGCAGCTCCACAGCCAAAAACATTCAGTACTTC	CASSSTAKNIQYF
many	TRBV7-3	TRBJ2-1	TRBD2	TGTGCCAGCAGCTACACTAGCGACAATGAGCAGTTCTTC	CASSYTSDNEQFF
NA	TRBV30	TRBJ1-1	NA	TGTGCCTGGAGTAAGTGGGTGGGGACTGAAGCTTTCTTT	CAWSKWVGTEAFF
NA	TRBV18	TRBJ1-6	TRBD1	TGTGCCAGCTCAGCAACAGGGGCCTATAATTCACCCCTCCACTTT	CASSATGAYNSPLHF
NA	TRBV6-1	TRBJ1-1	TRBD1	TGTGCCAGCAGGGAGACAGGGCAACTCGAAGCTTTCTTT	CASRETGQLEAFF